A single sample gave rise to the 20 T cell receptor beta chains below, sequenced in a study of blood T cell repertoires in COVID-19. Repertoires were generated with immunoSEQ multiplex PCR, while TCRdb's copy carries only in-frame clones and drops some. The sample lists around 150,000 clones; over 65% were seen once. What was sequenced was peripheral blood. The receptor set was obtained from a man between 65 and 80 years old with acute or convalescent COVID-19.

The V and J genes are TRBV6-5 and TRBJ1-1; 7 bases agree with TRBD1. From germline, CDR1 is MNHEY and CDR2 SVGAGI. This CDR3 has 15 residues. After removal of 6 bases from V and 0 bases from J, the junction contained 7 bases not matched to a gene. The CDR3 loop is CASRPLRGVNTEAFF. The CDR3, as DNA: TGTGCCAGCAGACCCCTCAGGGGGGTGAACACTGAAGCTTTCTTT.

The table lists this clone with a count of one. This sequence joins TRBV2 and TRBJ2-2, with D perhaps matching TRBD1 (6 bases). V was trimmed by 8 bases and J by 1 base, leaving 17 bases between them. The CDR3 loop spans 16 amino acids. Germline CDR1 and CDR2: SNHLY and FYNNEI. CDR3 region: CASALEGQMNTGELFF. The CDR3 coding sequence is TGTGCCAGCGCCCTAGAAGGACAGATGAACACCGGGGAGCTGTTTTTT.

The chain has TRBV6-5 and TRBJ2-1; 9 positions match TRBD1. The CDR3 is 14 amino acids. V shed 6 bases and J 7 bases; nucleotides not matched to a gene: 7. The germline V gene has CDR1 MNHEY and CDR2 SVGAGI. This chain's CDR3 is CASRVGTGLNEQFF. The CDR3 nucleotides read TGTGCCAGCAGGGTTGGGACAGGGTTAAATGAGCAGTTCTTC.

CDR3: CAGSGRSGDTQYF. CDR3 nucleotide sequence: TGTGCCGGCTCCGGTAGGAGTGGAGATACGCAGTATTTT. The chain couples TRBV6-6 to TRBJ2-3; D gene unclear. This CDR3 is built from 13 residues. The V and J ends lost 11 bases and 5 bases respectively, with 17 bases between them. The germline CDR1 and CDR2 sequences are MNHNY and SVGAGI (reference sequence).

This chain uses TRBV14 with TRBJ2-1; 9 positions match TRBD2. CDR1 and CDR2 (germline): SGHDN, FVKESK. This CDR3 has 16 residues. Losses at the gene ends were 2 bases for V and 7 bases for J; bases not matched to a gene: 9. CDR3: CASSQNVGLALNEQFF. CDR3 in DNA: TGTGCCAGCAGCCAAAACGTCGGACTAGCGCTTAATGAGCAGTTCTTC.

The V gene is TRBV7-2, the J gene TRBJ2-5; 8 bases fit TRBD1. The ends lost 5 bases at V and 7 bases at J; junction bases unmatched: 15. Germline V lookup: CDR1 SGHTA, CDR2 FQGNSA. CDR3 length: 16 amino acids. CDR3 sequence: CASSPPGTGGWRTQYF. The CDR3 nucleotides read TGTGCCAGCAGCCCCCCCGGGACAGGAGGTTGGAGGACCCAGTACTTC.

The chain uses TRBV7-8 and TRBJ1-5; D call uncertain. CDR1 is SGHVS and CDR2 is FQNEAQ in the germline V gene. The CDR3 runs to 12 residues. Trimming pared 5 bases from V and 6 bases from J, leaving 8 bases between. CDR3 DNA sequence: TGTGCCAGCAGCCACACATCTCAGCCCCAGCATTTT. Its translation is CASSHTSQPQHF.

The rearrangement uses TRBV19 and TRBJ2-1; TRBD1 might be the D (5 bases). Trimming stripped 3 bases from V and 5 bases from J, with 8 bases between. The length of the CDR3 is 13 residues. Germline loops: CDR1 LNHDA, CDR2 SQIVND (reference sequence). DNA of the CDR3: TGTGCCAGTAGTATCAGGGTACACAATGAGCAGTTCTTC. Translated, it gives CASSIRVHNEQFF.

The chain combines TRBV5-1 with TRBJ2-3; 7 bases fit TRBD2. The CDR3 covers 17 residues. Germline V lookup: CDR1 SGHRS, CDR2 YFSETQ. Germline trimming cut 4 bases from V and 0 bases from J; bases unmatched to any gene: 11. The CDR3: CASSPRGGGLSTDTQYF. The CDR3 region has the DNA TGCGCCAGCAGCCCGAGGGGCGGGGGACTTAGCACAGATACGCAGTATTTT.

The chain recombines TRBV3-1 (or the pseudogene TRBV3-2) with TRBJ2-5, with 7 bases that match TRBD2. J was trimmed by 0 bases and V by 0 bases; bases with no gene match: 4. This CDR3 spans 16 amino acids. From germline, CDR1 is LGHDT and CDR2 YNNKEL (reference sequence). CDR3 coding DNA: TGTGCCAGCAGCCAAGAGATGGGGGGGTACCAAGAGACCCAGTACTTC. Translated, it gives CASSQEMGGYQETQYF.

The J gene is TRBJ2-3, the V gene TRBV19; D gene uncertain. This CDR3 is 16 amino acids long. Trimming took 0 bases from V and 1 from J, leaving 11 bases between them. The germline V gene encodes CDR1 LNHDA and CDR2 SQIVND (reference sequence). DNA for the CDR3: TGTGCCAGTAGTATAGAAACAGCATCTCGCACAGATACGCAGTATTTT. This codes for CASSIETASRTDTQYF.

The chain joins TRBV3-1 (or the pseudogene TRBV3-2) to TRBJ1-3, with 11 positions matching TRBD1. With 4 bases clipped from V and 4 bases from J, the junction kept 9 bases outside the gene matches. The CDR3 totals 17 residues. Germline V gene sequence: CDR1 LGHDT, CDR2 YNNKEL (reference sequence). The CDR3 nucleotides are TGTGCCAGCAGCCGCGGCGGACAGGGGGCTTTAGGAAACACCATATATTTT. Translation gives CASSRGGQGALGNTIYF.

This chain connects TRBV29-1 to TRBJ2-2; no firm D call. Germline V CDR1 and CDR2: SQVTM, ANQGSEA. Trimming removed 2 bases from V and 2 bases from J, with 9 bases in between. The CDR3 runs 14 residues. The CDR3 region has the DNA TGCAGCGTTGAAAGCTCTGCAAACACCGGGGAGCTGTTTTTT. This sequence encodes CSVESSANTGELFF.

CDR3: CASSLGQYTEAFF. The CDR3, as DNA: TGTGCCAGCAGTTTAGGACAGTACACTGAAGCTTTCTTT. The chain has TRBV27 and TRBJ1-1; D is possibly TRBD1 (6 bases). The V gene's germline CDR1 is MNHEY and CDR2 SMNVEV (reference sequence). The CDR3 is made up of 13 amino acids. V lost 2 bases and J 3 bases, leaving 7 bases between the germline ends.

Comments on this clone: The same CDR3 also results from other DNA sequences found in this sample. CDR3 loop: CASSLVAQSGEQYF. The CDR3 DNA reads TGTGCCAGCAGCTTAGTGGCGCAGTCAGGGGAGCAGTACTTC. This chain links TRBV7-6 with TRBJ2-7, with a weak D call TRBD1 (5 bases). CDR3 length: 14 amino acids. Trimming removed 1 base from V and 7 bases from J, with 14 bases in between. CDR1 is SGHVS and CDR2 is FNYEAQ in the germline V gene.

In this sample, this clone turned up once. The chain links TRBV18 to TRBJ2-7; a weak D match, TRBD1 (5 bases). This CDR3 has 13 residues. CDR1 KGHSH and CDR2 LQKENI come from the germline V gene. V dropped 3 bases and J dropped 2 bases, with 8 bases sitting between them. CDR3: CASSPDSTYEQYF. CDR3 sequence (DNA): TGTGCCAGCTCACCCGACAGCACCTACGAGCAGTACTTC.

The chain has TRBV7-8 and TRBJ2-1, with D possibly matching TRBD1 (5 bases). This CDR3 is built from 17 residues. The germline gives CDR1 SGHVS, CDR2 FQNEAQ. Trimming took 4 bases from V and 5 from J, leaving 21 bases between them. The CDR3 spells CASSSDIVGRLDNEQFF. CDR3 DNA sequence: TGTGCCAGCAGCTCGGATATTGTGGGGCGATTGGACAATGAGCAGTTCTTC.

The chain employs TRBV4-1 and TRBJ2-7, with D tentatively TRBD1 (5 bases). V lost 2 bases, J lost 5 bases, and 10 bases lay in between. Germline-derived CDR1 and CDR2 are MGHRA and YSYEKL. This CDR3 comprises 13 residues. CDR3 nucleotides: TGCGCCAGCAGCCAAAGACAGCAGGACGAGCAGTACTTC. Residues: CASSQRQQDEQYF.

This CDR3 is CASSMDRVQPQHF. CDR3 in DNA: TGTGCCAGTAGTATGGACAGGGTTCAGCCCCAGCATTTT. The rearrangement links TRBV19 to TRBJ1-5, with 8 positions matching TRBD1. Trimming took 3 bases from V and 6 from J; bases not matched to a gene: 1. CDR1 and CDR2 from the germline V gene are LNHDA and SQIVND (reference sequence). The CDR3 loop spans 13 amino acids.

V is TRBV5-1 and J is TRBJ1-6, with TRBD1 as a possible D gene (6 bases). This CDR3 is built from 15 residues. CDR1 SGHRS and CDR2 YFSETQ come from the germline V gene. The V end lost 3 bases, the J end lost 7 bases, and 14 bases lay between the germline ends. The CDR3 DNA sequence: TGCGCCAGCAGCTGGGGCGGGGGCGGAAATTCACCCCTCCACTTT. Its translation is CASSWGGGGNSPLHF.